This T cell receptor (beta chain) was sequenced in a study of blood T cells in healthy people across ages. Study-level findings and limits: What prevented conclusive comparison of naive and antigen-experienced cells was that PBMCs were unsorted.

Donors were systemically healthy Caucasian individuals from Russia aged roughly 6 to 95 years. Primers used in a second PCR of about 7 to 11 cycles were a sample-barcoded 5' primer and a J-beta primer mix. TCRdb re-called the 5' RACE reads through MiXCR, storing one row per CDR3 protein. Of 1,100,000 or so distinct CDR3 sequences in the sample, around 43% were seen once. V lost 0 bases, J lost 4 bases, and 8 bases lay in between. CDR3 length: 13 amino acids. CDR1 is SQVTM and CDR2 is ANQGSEA in the germline V gene. As regards this clonotype: Its specificity is not known.

The sequenced sample was blood. This sequence originates from a woman aged 60-75 years in good health. V is TRBV29-1 and J is TRBJ2-3; a weak D match, TRBD1 (7 bases). CDR3 residues: CSVEDRGADTQYF. The CDR3 nucleotides are TGCAGCGTTGAAGACAGGGGGGCAGATACGCAGTATTTT.